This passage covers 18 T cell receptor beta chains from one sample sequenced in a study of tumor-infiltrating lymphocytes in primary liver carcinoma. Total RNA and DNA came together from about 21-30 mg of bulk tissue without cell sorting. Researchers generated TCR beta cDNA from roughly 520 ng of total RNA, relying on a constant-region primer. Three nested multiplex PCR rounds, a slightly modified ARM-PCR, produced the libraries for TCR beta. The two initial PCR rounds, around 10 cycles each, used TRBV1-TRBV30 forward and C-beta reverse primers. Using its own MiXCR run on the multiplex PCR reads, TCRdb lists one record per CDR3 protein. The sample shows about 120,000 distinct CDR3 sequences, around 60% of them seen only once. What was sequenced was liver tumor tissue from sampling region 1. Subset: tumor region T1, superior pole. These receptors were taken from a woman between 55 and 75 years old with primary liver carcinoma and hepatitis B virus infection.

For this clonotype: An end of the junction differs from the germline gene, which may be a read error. The CDR3 region has the DNA TGTGCCAGCAGTTACTCCGGGGGCCTAGCCGGGGAGTTGTTTTTT. It specifies CASSYSGGLAGELFF. The chain combines TRBV6-6 with TRBJ2-2; D might be TRBD1 or TRBD2, each matching 6 bases. The CDR3 has 15 residues. Germline V CDR1 and CDR2: MNHNY, SVGAGI (reference sequence).

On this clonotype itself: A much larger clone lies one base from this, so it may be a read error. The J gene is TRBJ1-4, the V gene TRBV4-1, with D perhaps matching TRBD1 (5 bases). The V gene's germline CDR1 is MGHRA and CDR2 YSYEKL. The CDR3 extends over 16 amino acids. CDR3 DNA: TGCGCCAACAGCCAAGATGGGGCTCTCAAGAGCGGAAAACTGTTTTTT. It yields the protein CANSQDGALKSGKLFF.

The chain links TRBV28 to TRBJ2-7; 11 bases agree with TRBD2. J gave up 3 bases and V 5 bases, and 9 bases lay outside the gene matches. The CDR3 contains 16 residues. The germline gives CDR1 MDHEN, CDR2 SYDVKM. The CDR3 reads CASSPLSSGRFYEQYF. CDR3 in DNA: TGTGCCAGCAGTCCTCTATCTAGCGGGAGGTTCTACGAGCAGTACTTC. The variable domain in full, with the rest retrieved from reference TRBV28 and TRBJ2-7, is DVKVTQSSRYLVKRTGEKVFLECVQDMDHENMFWYRQDPGLGLRLIYFSYDVKMKEKGDIPEGYSVSREKKERFSLILESASTNQTSMYLCASSPLSSGRFYEQYFGPGTRLTVT.

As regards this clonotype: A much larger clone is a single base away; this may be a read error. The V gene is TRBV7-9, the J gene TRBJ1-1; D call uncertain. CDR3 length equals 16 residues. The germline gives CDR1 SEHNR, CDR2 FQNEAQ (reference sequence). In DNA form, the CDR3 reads TGTGCCAGCAGCCACGCGGACCTCCGAGCTAACAATGAAGCTTTCTTT. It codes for CASSHADLRANNEAFF.

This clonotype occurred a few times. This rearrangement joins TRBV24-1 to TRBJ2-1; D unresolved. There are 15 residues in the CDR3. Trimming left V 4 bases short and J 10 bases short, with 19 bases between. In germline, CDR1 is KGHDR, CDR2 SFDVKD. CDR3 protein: CATSDNPKTPAEQFF. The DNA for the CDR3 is TGTGCCACCAGTGACAACCCTAAGACTCCCGCGGAGCAGTTCTTC.

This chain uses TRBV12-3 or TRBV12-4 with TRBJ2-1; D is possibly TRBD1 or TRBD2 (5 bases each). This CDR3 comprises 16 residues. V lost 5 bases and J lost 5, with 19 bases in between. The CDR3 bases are TGTGCCAGCAGTAATGTGGTGTGGGGGAGCGACAATGAGCAGTTCTTC. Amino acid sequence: CASSNVVWGSDNEQFF.

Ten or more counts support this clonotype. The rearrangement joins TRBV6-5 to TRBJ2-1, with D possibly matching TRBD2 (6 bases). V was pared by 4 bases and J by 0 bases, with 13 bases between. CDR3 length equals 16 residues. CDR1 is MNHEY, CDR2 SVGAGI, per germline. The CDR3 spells CASSFRLGSSYNEQFF. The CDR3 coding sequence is TGTGCCAGCAGTTTCCGACTAGGGAGCTCCTACAATGAGCAGTTCTTC.

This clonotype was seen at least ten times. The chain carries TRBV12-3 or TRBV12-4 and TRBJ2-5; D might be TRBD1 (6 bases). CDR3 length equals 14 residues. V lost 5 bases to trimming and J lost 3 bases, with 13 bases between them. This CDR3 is CASSNTGQKETQYF. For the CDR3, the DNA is TGTGCCAGCAGTAATACGGGACAAAAAGAGACCCAGTACTTC.

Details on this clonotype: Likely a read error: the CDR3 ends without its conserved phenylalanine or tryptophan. CDR3 nucleotides: TGTGTCAGCTCACTCAGCTCGGGGTATAGCACAGATACGCAGTATCTT. Protein product: CVSSLSSGYSTDTQYL. The chain recombines TRBV18 with TRBJ2-3; D may be TRBD2 (5 bases). Germline CDR1 reads KGHSH; CDR2 reads LQKENI. The CDR3 totals 16 residues.

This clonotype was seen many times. As DNA, the CDR3 is TGTGCCAGCAGCGGAGGGACAGGGAAAAACATATATTTT. It encodes CASSGGTGKNIYF. The chain joins TRBV6-6 to TRBJ1-3; TRBD1 agrees at 9 bases. The V gene's germline CDR1 is MNHNY and CDR2 SVGAGI (reference sequence). V lost 6 bases, J lost 12 bases, and 9 bases stayed unmatched. The length of the CDR3 is 13 residues.

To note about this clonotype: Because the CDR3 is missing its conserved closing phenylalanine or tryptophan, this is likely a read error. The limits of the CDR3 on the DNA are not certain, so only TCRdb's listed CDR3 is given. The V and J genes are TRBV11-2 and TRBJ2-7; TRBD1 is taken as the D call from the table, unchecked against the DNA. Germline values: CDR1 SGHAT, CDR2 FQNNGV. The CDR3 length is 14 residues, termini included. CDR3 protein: CASSPLSGASEPYL.

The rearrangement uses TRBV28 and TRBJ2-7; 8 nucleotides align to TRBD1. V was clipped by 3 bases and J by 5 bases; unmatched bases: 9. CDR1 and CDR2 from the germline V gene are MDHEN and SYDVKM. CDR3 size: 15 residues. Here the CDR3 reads CASSLRGQGVDEQYF. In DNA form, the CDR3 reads TGTGCCAGCAGTTTGCGAGGACAGGGTGTGGACGAGCAGTACTTC.

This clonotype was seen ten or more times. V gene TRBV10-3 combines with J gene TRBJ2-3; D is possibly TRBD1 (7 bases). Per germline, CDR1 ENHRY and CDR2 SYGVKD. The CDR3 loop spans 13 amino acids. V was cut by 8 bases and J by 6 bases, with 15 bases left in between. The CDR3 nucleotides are TGTGCCATCGGGGGGACAGTTTCCGATACGCAGTATTTT. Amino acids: CAIGGTVSDTQYF.

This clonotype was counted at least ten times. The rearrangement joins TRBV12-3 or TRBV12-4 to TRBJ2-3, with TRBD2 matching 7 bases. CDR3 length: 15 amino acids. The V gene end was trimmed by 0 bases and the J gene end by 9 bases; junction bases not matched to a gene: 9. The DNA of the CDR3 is TGTGCCAGCAGTTTAGCCCAAGCGGGACCGAAGACGCAGTATTTT. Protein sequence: CASSLAQAGPKTQYF.

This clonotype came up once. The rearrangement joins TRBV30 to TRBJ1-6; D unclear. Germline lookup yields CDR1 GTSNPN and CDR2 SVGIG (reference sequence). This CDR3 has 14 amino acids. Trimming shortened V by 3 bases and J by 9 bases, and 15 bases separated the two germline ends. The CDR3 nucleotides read TGTGCCTGGAGGTCCACAGTGGCTTCTTCACCCCTCCACTTT. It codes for CAWRSTVASSPLHF.

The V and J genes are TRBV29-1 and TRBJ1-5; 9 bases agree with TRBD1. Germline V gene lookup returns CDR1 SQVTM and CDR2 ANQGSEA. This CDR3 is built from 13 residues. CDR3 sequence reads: CGVGTGLNQPQHF. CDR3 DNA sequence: TGCGGTGTTGGGACAGGGCTGAATCAGCCCCAGCATTTT.

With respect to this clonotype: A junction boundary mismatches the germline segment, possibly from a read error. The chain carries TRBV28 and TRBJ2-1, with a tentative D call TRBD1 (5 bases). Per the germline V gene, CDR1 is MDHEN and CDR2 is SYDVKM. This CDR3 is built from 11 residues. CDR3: CASSLKGPEFF. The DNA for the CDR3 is TGTGCCAGTAGTTTAAAGGGGCCGGAGTTCTTC.

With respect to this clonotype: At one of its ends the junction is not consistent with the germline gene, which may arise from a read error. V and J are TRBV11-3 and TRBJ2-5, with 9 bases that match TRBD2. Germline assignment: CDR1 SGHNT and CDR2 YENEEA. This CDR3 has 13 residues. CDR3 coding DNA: TGTGCCAGCAGCCTAGCGGGGCGGCAGACCCACTACTTC. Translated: CASSLAGRQTHYF.